This TCR beta chain was sequenced in a study of OX40 agonist ivuxolimab in advanced cancers. Study information: Previous treatment with anti-PD-1, anti-PD-L1 or anti-CTLA-4 therapy was allowed; 35% to 50% had received some.

With baseline, cycle 4 day 1, and cycle 7 day 1 as timepoints, blood was sampled. As concerns this clone: Its target is not known.

Germline CDR1 and CDR2: SGDLS and YYNGEE. J lost 2 bases, V lost 0 bases, and 2 bases had no gene match. The CDR3 is 15 amino acids. Findings and limits, study-wide: The average count of expanded clones was higher among CD8+ T cells than among CD4+.

Sequencing was performed with immunoSEQ multiplex PCR; in TCRdb, only in-frame clones are kept and a portion is missing. The table records roughly 25,000 clones, around 75% of them present only once. This material consisted of CD4+ or CD8+ T cells sorted from blood, taken in a trial of the OX40 agonist ivuxolimab. The source is an adult with an advanced solid tumor such as melanoma, head and neck, liver or kidney cancer. The V gene is TRBV9, the J gene TRBJ2-7; 10 nucleotides line up with TRBD2. CDR3 sequence reads: CASSVETSGAYEQYF. In DNA form, the CDR3 reads TGTGCCAGCAGCGTAGAAACTAGCGGGGCCTACGAGCAGTACTTC.